The 24 T cell receptor beta chains below all came from one sample that was sequenced in a study of T cells after yellow fever vaccination. TCRdb reprocessed the 5' RACE reads with MiXCR, giving one entry per CDR3 protein. The sample has around 300,000 distinct CDR3 sequences; roughly 4.3% are singletons. Sequencing used PBMCs, obtained 15 days after the yellow fever booster vaccination. These receptors were collected from a man between 18 and 35 years old who received the YFV17D yellow fever vaccine.

The chain is built from TRBV14 and TRBJ1-1, with no clear D. V gave up 2 bases and J gave up 7 bases, with 8 bases separating them. This CDR3 is built from 12 residues. Looked up from germline, CDR1 is SGHDN and CDR2 is FVKESK. Here the CDR3 reads CASSQWADEAFF. The DNA for the CDR3 is TGTGCCAGCAGCCAATGGGCAGATGAAGCTTTCTTT.

This clonotype was recorded at least ten times. The rearrangement links TRBV20-1 to TRBJ2-3; TRBD1 agrees at 12 bases. Germline-derived CDR1 and CDR2 are DFQATT and SNEGSKA (reference sequence). This CDR3 is 12 amino acids long. Here the CDR3 reads CTGQGAWDTQYF. CDR3 sequence (DNA): TGCACGGGACAGGGGGCATGGGATACGCAGTATTTT.

This clonotype occurred many times. This chain connects TRBV5-6 to TRBJ1-1, with no clear D. The germline V and J ends were trimmed by 1 base and 3 bases, with 10 bases remaining between them. Germline V lookup: CDR1 SGHDT, CDR2 YYEEEE. CDR3 length: 14 amino acids. Here the CDR3 reads CASSLRLRDTEAFF. CDR3 nucleotides: TGTGCCAGCAGCTTGAGGCTCCGGGACACTGAAGCTTTCTTT.

There are many counts of this clonotype. The chain recombines TRBV4-1 with TRBJ1-1; D is possibly TRBD1 (6 bases). This CDR3 is 14 amino acids long. CDR1 MGHRA and CDR2 YSYEKL come from the germline V gene. V lost 6 bases, J lost 1 base, and 12 bases lay in between. The CDR3 region is CASRGHLKNTEAFF. The CDR3 DNA follows: TGCGCCAGCAGGGGACACTTAAAGAACACTGAAGCTTTCTTT.

This clonotype was seen many times. The rearrangement links TRBV7-8 to TRBJ2-1; possible D gene TRBD2, 5 bases. Germline CDR1 SGHVS, CDR2 FQNEAQ. This CDR3 spans 17 amino acids. V shed 4 bases and J shed 8 bases, with 24 bases lying between them. CDR3 in DNA: TGTGCCAGCAGCTACCTTCAGCGGAGGTCCCGTGTCCATGAGCAGTTCTTC. This encodes CASSYLQRRSRVHEQFF.

In this sample, this clonotype turned up a few times. V is TRBV4-3 and J is TRBJ2-1; 11 nucleotides match TRBD2. The germline CDR1 and CDR2 sequences are LGHNA and YSLEER. J lost 6 bases, V lost 3 bases, and 4 bases had no gene match. This CDR3 contains 15 residues. The CDR3: CASSQTSGVGNEQFF. In nucleotides, the CDR3 is TGCGCCAGCAGCCAGACTAGCGGGGTCGGCAATGAGCAGTTCTTC.

This clonotype was observed many times. The rearrangement links TRBV11-2 to TRBJ1-4; TRBD1 might be the D (5 bases). V shed 0 bases and J shed 4 bases, with 12 bases lying between them. This CDR3 has 16 residues. Germline values: CDR1 SGHAT, CDR2 FQNNGV. CDR3 sequence reads: CASSLEAGGINEKLFF. Written as DNA, the CDR3 is TGTGCCAGCAGCTTAGAGGCGGGGGGTATTAATGAAAAACTGTTTTTT.

This clonotype was seen many times. This chain connects TRBV7-8 to TRBJ2-6, with D unresolved. Germline lookup yields CDR1 SGHVS and CDR2 FQNEAQ. Trimming took 7 bases from V and 0 from J, leaving 7 bases between them. The CDR3 totals 14 residues. The CDR3 sequence is CASNPTSGANVLTF. The CDR3 bases are TGTGCCAGCAACCCGACCTCTGGGGCCAACGTCCTGACTTTC.

The chain joins TRBV25-1 to TRBJ1-2; D is undetermined. Germline CDR1 is MGHDK and CDR2 is SYGVNS. V lost 1 base and J lost 2, with 8 bases in between. The CDR3 totals 14 residues. The CDR3, as DNA: TGTGCCAGCAGTGAATCAGGCAGGAACTATGGCTACACCTTC. Translated: CASSESGRNYGYTF.

This clonotype has ten or more counts. CDR3 nucleotide sequence: TGTGCCAGCAATTCGGTGTCTGAAGCTTTCTTT. It yields the protein CASNSVSEAFF. The V call is TRBV6-2 or TRBV6-3, the J call TRBJ1-1; D is unclear. The germline CDR1 and CDR2 sequences are MNHEY and SVGEGT. V shed 7 bases and J shed 6 bases, with 9 bases lying between them. The CDR3 has 11 amino acids.

This clonotype turned up a few times. The chain uses TRBV4-2 and TRBJ2-3; D may match TRBD1 or TRBD2 (5 bases each). The V and J ends lost 4 bases and 2 bases respectively, with 34 bases between them. The CDR3 totals 22 residues. The germline V gene encodes CDR1 LGHNA and CDR2 YNFKEQ. Here the CDR3 reads CASSPFDRPLPWGITFTDTQYF. The CDR3 nucleotides are TGTGCCAGCAGCCCATTCGACCGCCCGCTGCCTTGGGGGATCACTTTCACAGATACGCAGTATTTT.

In this sample, this clonotype turned up a few times. The chain combines TRBV7-2 with TRBJ1-4, with TRBD1 identical over 7 bases. V lost 7 bases to trimming and J lost 10 bases; unmatched junction nucleotides: 15. This CDR3 is built from 15 residues. Germline V gives CDR1 SGHTA, CDR2 FQGNSA. Written as DNA, the CDR3 is TGTGCCAGCACCCCGACGGGAGGGGGCGGGTTAAAACTGTTTTTT. It codes for CASTPTGGGGLKLFF.

This chain uses TRBV7-2 with TRBJ1-1; weak D call: TRBD1 (5 bases). The germline gives CDR1 SGHTA, CDR2 FQGNSA. Trimming shortened V by 5 bases and J by 0 bases, and 10 bases separated the two germline ends. This CDR3 is 14 amino acids long. The CDR3 loop is CASSGATLNTEAFF. DNA for the CDR3: TGTGCCAGCAGCGGGGCGACACTGAACACTGAAGCTTTCTTT.

This clonotype was picked up many times. This rearrangement joins TRBV6-5 to TRBJ2-4; 9 bases fit TRBD2. The CDR3 has 16 amino acids. Per germline, CDR1 MNHEY and CDR2 SVGAGI. The J segment lost 6 bases and the V segment lost 0 bases, leaving 6 bases of the junction unmatched. DNA of the CDR3: TGTGCCAGCAGTTACTCGATCGCGGGGGGGAGAAACATTCAGTACTTC. Protein: CASSYSIAGGRNIQYF.

This clonotype was seen at least ten times. V and J are TRBV7-3 and TRBJ2-1; possibly TRBD2 for D (5 bases). From germline, CDR1 is SGHTA and CDR2 FQGTGA. The CDR3 is 11 amino acids. Trimming left V 4 bases short and J 9 bases short, with 7 bases between. The CDR3 loop reads CASSSEGEQFF. The CDR3 DNA reads TGTGCCAGCAGCTCAGAGGGTGAGCAGTTCTTC.

This clonotype was picked up many times. The rearrangement uses TRBV9 and TRBJ1-3, with TRBD1 matching 8 bases. This CDR3 has 17 residues. In germline, CDR1 is SGDLS, CDR2 YYNGEE. With 3 bases clipped from V and 0 bases from J, the junction kept 8 bases outside the gene matches. As DNA, the CDR3 is TGTGCCAGCAGCGATACCGGACAGGGATTCTCTGGAAACACCATATATTTT. The encoded protein is CASSDTGQGFSGNTIYF. Supplemented by reference TRBV9 and TRBJ1-3, the full variable domain reads DSGVTQTPKHLITATGQRVTLRCSPRSGDLSVYWYQQSLDQGLQFLIQYYNGEERAKGNILERFSAQQFPDLHSELNLSSLELGDSALYFCASSDTGQGFSGNTIYFGEGSWLTVV.

This clonotype was found many times. The DNA for the CDR3 is TGCGCCAGCAGCCAAGATTTTGGACAGGGGGCTAATGAGCAGTTCTTC. Translation: CASSQDFGQGANEQFF. The rearrangement uses TRBV4-1 and TRBJ2-1; 11 positions agree with TRBD1. The ends lost 0 bases at V and 7 bases at J; junction bases unmatched: 5. CDR3 size: 16 residues. Germline V gene lookup returns CDR1 MGHRA and CDR2 YSYEKL.

The chain combines TRBV5-1 with TRBJ2-5, with D possibly being TRBD2 (6 bases). CDR3 length: 15 residues. Per germline, CDR1 SGHRS and CDR2 YFSETQ. The V end lost 4 bases, the J end lost 0 bases, and 13 bases lay between the germline ends. CDR3 DNA: TGCGCCAGCAGCCCGGGAGACAGCAACCAAGAGACCCAGTACTTC. This translates into CASSPGDSNQETQYF.

There are many counts of this clonotype. This rearrangement joins TRBV5-1 to TRBJ1-3; D ambiguous. Trimming pared 0 bases from V and 4 bases from J, leaving 8 bases between. CDR1 is SGHRS and CDR2 is YFSETQ in the germline V gene. This CDR3 is built from 14 residues. CDR3 DNA sequence: TGCGCCAGCAGCTTGGAGAGGGAAGGAAACACCATATATTTT. It translates to CASSLEREGNTIYF.

This clonotype was picked up a small number of times. V is TRBV7-9 and J is TRBJ2-7; D gene unclear. Germline V gives CDR1 SEHNR, CDR2 FQNEAQ (reference sequence). Between the trimmed V and J ends, which lost 5 bases and 4 bases, there was a span of 9 bases. The CDR3 contains 12 residues. The CDR3 DNA is TGTGCCAGCAGCAGCGAGAAATACGAGCAGTACTTC. It encodes CASSSEKYEQYF.

This clonotype showed up many times. J is TRBJ1-2 and V is TRBV6-1; tentative D call: TRBD1 (6 bases). The V gene's germline CDR1 is MNHNS and CDR2 SASEGT. V shed 10 bases and J shed 4 bases, with 16 bases lying between them. The CDR3 is made up of 13 amino acids. Here the CDR3 reads CATRFRTVYGYTF. The CDR3 DNA sequence: TGTGCCACCCGCTTTCGGACAGTCTATGGCTACACCTTC.

This chain uses TRBV4-3 with TRBJ2-6, with D unresolved. The CDR3 has 16 amino acids. CDR1 LGHNA and CDR2 YSLEER come from the germline V gene. The V gene lost 4 bases and the J gene lost 0 bases, with 10 bases spanning the gap. The CDR3 DNA reads TGCGCCAGCAGCCGAGAACTGAGCTCTGGGGCCAACGTCCTGACTTTC. Amino acids: CASSRELSSGANVLTF.

The chain links TRBV7-3 to TRBJ1-1; no clear D gene. CDR3 length equals 13 residues. Germline CDR1 reads SGHTA; CDR2 reads FQGTGA. V lost 5 bases, J lost 3 bases, and 10 bases lay in between. CDR3 region: CASSHMRDTEAFF. CDR3 in DNA: TGTGCCAGCAGCCATATGAGGGACACTGAAGCTTTCTTT. Using reference TRBV7-3 and TRBJ1-1 for the parts outside the CDR3, the full variable domain is GAGVSQTPSNKVTEKGKYVELRCDPISGHTALYWYRQSLGQGPEFLIYFQGTGAADDSGLPNDRFFAVRPEGSVSTLKIQRTERGDSAVYLCASSHMRDTEAFFGQGTRLTVV.

This clonotype was detected many times. The gene calls are TRBV12-3 or TRBV12-4 and TRBJ2-3; D may be TRBD1 or TRBD2 (5 bases each). There are 15 residues in the CDR3. Between the trimmed V and J ends, which lost 5 bases and 2 bases, there was a span of 14 bases. CDR3 residues: CASSVWDLDTDTQYF. The CDR3 coding sequence is TGTGCCAGCAGTGTCTGGGACCTCGACACAGATACGCAGTATTTT.